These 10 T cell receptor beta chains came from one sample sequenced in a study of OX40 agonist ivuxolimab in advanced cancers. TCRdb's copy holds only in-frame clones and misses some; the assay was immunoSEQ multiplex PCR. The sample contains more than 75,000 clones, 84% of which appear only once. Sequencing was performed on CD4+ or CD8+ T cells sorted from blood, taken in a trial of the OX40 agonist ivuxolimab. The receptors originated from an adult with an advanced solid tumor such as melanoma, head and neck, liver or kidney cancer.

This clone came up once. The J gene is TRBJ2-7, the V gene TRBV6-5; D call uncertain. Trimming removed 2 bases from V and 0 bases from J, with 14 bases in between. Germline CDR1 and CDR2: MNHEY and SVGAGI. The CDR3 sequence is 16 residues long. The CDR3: CASSYISRADSYEQYF. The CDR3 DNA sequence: TGTGCCAGCAGTTACATTTCCCGGGCCGACTCCTACGAGCAGTACTTC.

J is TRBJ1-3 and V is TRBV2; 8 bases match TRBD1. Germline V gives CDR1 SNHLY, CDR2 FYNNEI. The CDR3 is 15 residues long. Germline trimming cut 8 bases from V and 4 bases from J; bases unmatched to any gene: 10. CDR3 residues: CASLLRQGYGNTIYF. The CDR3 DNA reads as TGTGCCAGCTTACTCCGACAGGGGTACGGAAACACCATATATTTT.

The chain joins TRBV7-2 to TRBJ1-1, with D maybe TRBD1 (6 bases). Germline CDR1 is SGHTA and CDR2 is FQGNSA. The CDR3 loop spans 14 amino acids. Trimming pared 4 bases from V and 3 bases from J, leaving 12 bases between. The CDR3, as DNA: TGTGCCAGCAGCTACAGGGTTAAGGACACTGAAGCTTTCTTT. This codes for CASSYRVKDTEAFF.

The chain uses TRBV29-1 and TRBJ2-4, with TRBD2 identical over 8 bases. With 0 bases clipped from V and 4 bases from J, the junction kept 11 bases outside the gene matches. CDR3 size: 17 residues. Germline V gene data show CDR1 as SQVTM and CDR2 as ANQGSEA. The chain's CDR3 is CSVEDPASGLPKNIQYF. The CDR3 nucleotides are TGCAGCGTTGAAGATCCGGCTAGCGGGCTCCCAAAAAACATTCAGTACTTC.

The CDR3 here is CASSQATGGIGEQYF. CDR3 in DNA: TGTGCCAGCAGCCAAGCGACAGGGGGCATCGGCGAGCAGTACTTC. The chain employs TRBV4-2 and TRBJ2-7; 10 bases are a match to TRBD1. The V gene's germline CDR1 is LGHNA and CDR2 YNFKEQ. V trimming: 1 base; J trimming: 6 bases; junction bases outside the gene matches: 6. The CDR3 runs to 15 residues.

CDR3 sequence: CASSFSGTDNSPLHF. CDR3 DNA sequence: TGCGCCAGCAGCTTCTCCGGGACAGATAATTCACCCCTCCACTTT. The rearrangement joins TRBV5-1 to TRBJ1-6; 7 bases line up with TRBD1. Germline CDR1 SGHRS, CDR2 YFSETQ. The CDR3 has 15 amino acids. Trimming at V came to 2 bases and at J to 5 bases, leaving 4 bases not matched to a gene. Variable domain in full (rest from reference TRBV5-1 and TRBJ1-6): KAGVTQTPRYLIKTRGQQVTLSCSPISGHRSVSWYQQTPGQGLQFLFEYFSETQRNKGNFPGRFSGRQFSNSRSEMNVSTLELGDSALYLCASSFSGTDNSPLHFGNGTRLTVT.

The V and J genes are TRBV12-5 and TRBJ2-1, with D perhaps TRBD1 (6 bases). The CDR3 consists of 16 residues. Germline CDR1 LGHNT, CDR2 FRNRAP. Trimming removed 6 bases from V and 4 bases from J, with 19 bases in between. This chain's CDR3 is CASGLPGQGLYNEQFF. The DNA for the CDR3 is TGTGCTAGTGGCCTTCCGGGACAAGGATTATACAATGAGCAGTTCTTC.

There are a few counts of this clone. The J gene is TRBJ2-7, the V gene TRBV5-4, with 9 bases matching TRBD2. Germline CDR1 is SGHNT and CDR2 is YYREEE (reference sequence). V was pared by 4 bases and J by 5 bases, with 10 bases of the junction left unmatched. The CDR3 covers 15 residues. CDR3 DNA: TGTGCCAGCAGCCTACTAGGACTAGCGAAGAACGAGCAGTACTTC. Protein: CASSLLGLAKNEQYF. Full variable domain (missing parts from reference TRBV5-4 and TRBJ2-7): ETGVTQSPTHLIKTRGQQVTLRCSSQSGHNTVSWYQQALGQGPQFIFQYYREEENGRGNFPPRFSGLQFPNYSSELNVNALELDDSALYLCASSLLGLAKNEQYFGPGTRLTVT.

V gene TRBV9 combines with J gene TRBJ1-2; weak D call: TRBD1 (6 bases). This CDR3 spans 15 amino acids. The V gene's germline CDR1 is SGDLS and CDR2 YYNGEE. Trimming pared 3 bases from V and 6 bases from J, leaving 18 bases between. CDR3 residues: CASSDPGTPSHGYTF. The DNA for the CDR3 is TGTGCCAGCAGCGACCCTGGGACACCGAGCCATGGCTACACCTTC.

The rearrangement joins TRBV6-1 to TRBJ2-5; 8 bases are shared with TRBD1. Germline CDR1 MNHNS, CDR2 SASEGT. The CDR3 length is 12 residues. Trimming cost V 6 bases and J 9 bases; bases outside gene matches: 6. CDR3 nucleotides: TGTGCCAGCAGCCCACAGGGGGACGCCCAGTACTTC. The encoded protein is CASSPQGDAQYF.